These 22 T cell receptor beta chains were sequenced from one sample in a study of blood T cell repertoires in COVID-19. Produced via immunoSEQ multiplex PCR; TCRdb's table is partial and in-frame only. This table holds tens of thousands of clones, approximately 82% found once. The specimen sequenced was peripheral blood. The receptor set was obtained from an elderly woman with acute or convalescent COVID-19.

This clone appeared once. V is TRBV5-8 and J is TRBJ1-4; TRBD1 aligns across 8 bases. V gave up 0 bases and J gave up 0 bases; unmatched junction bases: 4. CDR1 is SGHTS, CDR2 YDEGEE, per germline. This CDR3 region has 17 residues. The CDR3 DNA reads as TGTGCCAGCAGCTTGGGACAGGGGAGGACAACTAATGAAAAACTGTTTTTT. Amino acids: CASSLGQGRTTNEKLFF. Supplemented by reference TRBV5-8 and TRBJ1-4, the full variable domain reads EAGVTQSPTHLIKTRGQQATLRCSPISGHTSVYWYQQALGLGLQFLLWYDEGEERNRGNFPPRFSGRQFPNYSSELNVNALELEDSALYLCASSLGQGRTTNEKLFFGSGTQLSVL.

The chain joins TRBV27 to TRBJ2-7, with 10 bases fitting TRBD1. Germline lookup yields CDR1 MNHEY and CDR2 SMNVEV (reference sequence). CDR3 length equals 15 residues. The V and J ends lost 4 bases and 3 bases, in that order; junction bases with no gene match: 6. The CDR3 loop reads CASSSDRGTLYEQYF. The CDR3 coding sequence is TGTGCCAGCAGTTCGGACAGGGGGACCCTCTACGAGCAGTACTTC.

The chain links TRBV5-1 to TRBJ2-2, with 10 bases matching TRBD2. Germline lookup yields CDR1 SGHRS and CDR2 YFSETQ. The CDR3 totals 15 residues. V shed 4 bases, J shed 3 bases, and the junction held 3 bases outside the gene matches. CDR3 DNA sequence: TGCGCCAGCAGCGCTCTAGCGGGGGACACCGGGGAGCTGTTTTTT. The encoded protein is CASSALAGDTGELFF. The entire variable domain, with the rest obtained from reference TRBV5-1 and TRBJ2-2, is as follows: KAGVTQTPRYLIKTRGQQVTLSCSPISGHRSVSWYQQTPGQGLQFLFEYFSETQRNKGNFPGRFSGRQFSNSRSEMNVSTLELGDSALYLCASSALAGDTGELFFGEGSRLTVL.

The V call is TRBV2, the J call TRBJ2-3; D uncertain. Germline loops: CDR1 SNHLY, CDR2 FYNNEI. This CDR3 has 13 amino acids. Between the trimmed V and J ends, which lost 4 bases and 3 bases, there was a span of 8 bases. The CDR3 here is CASSGVLTDTQYF. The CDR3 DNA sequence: TGTGCCAGCAGTGGTGTCCTAACAGATACGCAGTATTTT. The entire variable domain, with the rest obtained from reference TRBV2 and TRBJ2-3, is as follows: EPEVTQTPSHQVTQMGQEVILRCVPISNHLYFYWYRQILGQKVEFLVSFYNNEISEKSEIFDDQFSVERPDGSNFTLKIRSTKLEDSAMYFCASSGVLTDTQYFGPGTRLTVL.

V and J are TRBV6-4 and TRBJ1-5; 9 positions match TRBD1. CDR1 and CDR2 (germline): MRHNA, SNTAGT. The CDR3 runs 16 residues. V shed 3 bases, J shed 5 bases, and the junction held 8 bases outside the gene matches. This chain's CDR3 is CASSEPPGQGYQPQHF. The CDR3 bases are TGTGCCAGCAGTGAACCTCCGGGACAGGGATATCAGCCCCAGCATTTT.

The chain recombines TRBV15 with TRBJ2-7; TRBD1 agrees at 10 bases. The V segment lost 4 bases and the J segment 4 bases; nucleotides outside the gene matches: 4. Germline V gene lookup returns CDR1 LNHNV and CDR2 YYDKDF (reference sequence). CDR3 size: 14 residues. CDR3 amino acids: CATSKGQGYYEQYF. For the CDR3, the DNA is TGTGCCACCAGCAAGGGACAGGGGTATTACGAGCAGTACTTC. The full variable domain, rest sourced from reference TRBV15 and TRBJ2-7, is DAMVIQNPRYQVTQFGKPVTLSCSQTLNHNVMYWYQQKSSQAPKLLFHYYDKDFNNEADTPDNFQSRRPNTSFCFLDIRSPGLGDTAMYLCATSKGQGYYEQYFGPGTRLTVT.

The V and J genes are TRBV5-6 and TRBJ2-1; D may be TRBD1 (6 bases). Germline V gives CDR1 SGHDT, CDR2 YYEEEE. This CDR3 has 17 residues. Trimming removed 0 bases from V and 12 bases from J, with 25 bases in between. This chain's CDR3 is CASSLEGAQGKGRVQFF. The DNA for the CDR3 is TGTGCCAGCAGCTTGGAAGGGGCGCAGGGGAAAGGGCGGGTGCAGTTCTTC.

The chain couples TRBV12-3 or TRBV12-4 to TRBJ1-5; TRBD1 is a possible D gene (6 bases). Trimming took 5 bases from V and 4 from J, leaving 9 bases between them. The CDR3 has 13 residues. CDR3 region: CASSPDRNQPQHF. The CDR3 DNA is TGTGCCAGCAGTCCCGACAGGAATCAGCCCCAGCATTTT.

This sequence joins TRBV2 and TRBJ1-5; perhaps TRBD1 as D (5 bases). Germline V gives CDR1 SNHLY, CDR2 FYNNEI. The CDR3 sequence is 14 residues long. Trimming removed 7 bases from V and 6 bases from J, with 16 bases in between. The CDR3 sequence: CASTEEGFPQPQHF. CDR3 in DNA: TGTGCCAGCACCGAGGAGGGGTTCCCTCAGCCCCAGCATTTT.

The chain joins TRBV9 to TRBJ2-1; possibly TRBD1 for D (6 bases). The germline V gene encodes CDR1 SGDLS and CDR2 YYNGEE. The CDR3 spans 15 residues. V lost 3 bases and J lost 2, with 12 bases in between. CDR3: CASSATGRAYNEQFF. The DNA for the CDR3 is TGTGCCAGCAGCGCGACAGGTAGGGCCTACAATGAGCAGTTCTTC. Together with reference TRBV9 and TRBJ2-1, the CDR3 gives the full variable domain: DSGVTQTPKHLITATGQRVTLRCSPRSGDLSVYWYQQSLDQGLQFLIQYYNGEERAKGNILERFSAQQFPDLHSELNLSSLELGDSALYFCASSATGRAYNEQFFGPGTRLTVL.

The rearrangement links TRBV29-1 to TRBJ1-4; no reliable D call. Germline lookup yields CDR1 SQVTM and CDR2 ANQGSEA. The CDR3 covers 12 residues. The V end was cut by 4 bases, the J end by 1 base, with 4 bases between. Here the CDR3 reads CSVGGTNEKLFF. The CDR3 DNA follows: TGCAGCGTTGGCGGAACTAATGAAAAACTGTTTTTT.

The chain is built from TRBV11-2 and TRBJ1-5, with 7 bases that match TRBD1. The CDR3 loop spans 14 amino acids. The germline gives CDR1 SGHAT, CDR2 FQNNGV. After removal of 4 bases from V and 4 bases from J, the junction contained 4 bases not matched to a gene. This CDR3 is CASSSGGRNQPQHF. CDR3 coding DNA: TGTGCCAGCAGCTCAGGGGGACGAAATCAGCCCCAGCATTTT.

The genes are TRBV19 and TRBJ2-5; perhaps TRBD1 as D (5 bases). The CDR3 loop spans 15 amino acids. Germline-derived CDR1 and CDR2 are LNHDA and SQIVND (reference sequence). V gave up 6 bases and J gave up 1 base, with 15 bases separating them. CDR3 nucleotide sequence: TGTGCCAGTAGGCTAAGACAGCGCGTCCAAGAGACCCAGTACTTC. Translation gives CASRLRQRVQETQYF.

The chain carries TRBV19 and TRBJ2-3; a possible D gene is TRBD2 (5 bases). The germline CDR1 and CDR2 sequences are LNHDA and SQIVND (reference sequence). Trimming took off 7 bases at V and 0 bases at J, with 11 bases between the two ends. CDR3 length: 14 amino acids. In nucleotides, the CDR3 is TGTGCCAGTACCCCAGCGGAAAGCACAGATACGCAGTATTTT. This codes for CASTPAESTDTQYF.

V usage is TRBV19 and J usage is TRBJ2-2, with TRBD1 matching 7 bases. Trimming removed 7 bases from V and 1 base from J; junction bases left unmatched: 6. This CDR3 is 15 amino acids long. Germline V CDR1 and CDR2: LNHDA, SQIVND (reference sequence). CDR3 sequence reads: CASIPTGRNTGELFF. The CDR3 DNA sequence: TGTGCCAGTATTCCGACAGGGAGGAACACCGGGGAGCTGTTTTTT.

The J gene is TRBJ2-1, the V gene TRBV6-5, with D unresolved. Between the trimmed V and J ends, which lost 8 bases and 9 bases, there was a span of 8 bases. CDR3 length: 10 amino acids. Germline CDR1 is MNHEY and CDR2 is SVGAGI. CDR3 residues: CASAFGEQFF. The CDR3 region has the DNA TGTGCCAGCGCTTTCGGTGAGCAGTTCTTC.

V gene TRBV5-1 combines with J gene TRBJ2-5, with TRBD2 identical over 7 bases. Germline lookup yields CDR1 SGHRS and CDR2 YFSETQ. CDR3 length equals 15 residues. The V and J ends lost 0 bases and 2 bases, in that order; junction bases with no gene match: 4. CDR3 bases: TGCGCCAGCAGCTTGGCCAACGGGGGGCAAGAGACCCAGTACTTC. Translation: CASSLANGGQETQYF. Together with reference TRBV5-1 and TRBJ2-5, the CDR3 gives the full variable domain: KAGVTQTPRYLIKTRGQQVTLSCSPISGHRSVSWYQQTPGQGLQFLFEYFSETQRNKGNFPGRFSGRQFSNSRSEMNVSTLELGDSALYLCASSLANGGQETQYFGPGTRLLVL.

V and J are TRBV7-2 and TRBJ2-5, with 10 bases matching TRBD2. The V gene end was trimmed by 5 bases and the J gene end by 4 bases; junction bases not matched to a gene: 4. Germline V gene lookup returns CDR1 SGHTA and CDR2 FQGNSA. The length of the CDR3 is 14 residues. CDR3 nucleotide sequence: TGTGCCAGCAGCGAGACTAGCGGGCGAGAGACCCAGTACTTC. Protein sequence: CASSETSGRETQYF.

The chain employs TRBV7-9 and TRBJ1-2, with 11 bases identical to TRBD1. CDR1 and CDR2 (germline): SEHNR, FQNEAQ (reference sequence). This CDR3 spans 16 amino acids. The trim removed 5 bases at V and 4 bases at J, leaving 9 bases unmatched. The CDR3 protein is CASSTSGTGGSYGYTF. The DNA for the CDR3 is TGTGCCAGCAGCACTAGCGGGACAGGGGGGAGCTATGGCTACACCTTC.

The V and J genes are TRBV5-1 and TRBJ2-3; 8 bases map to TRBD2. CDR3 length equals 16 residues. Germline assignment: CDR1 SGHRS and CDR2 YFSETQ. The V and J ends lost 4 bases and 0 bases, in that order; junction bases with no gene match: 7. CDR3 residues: CASSEQRESSTDTQYF. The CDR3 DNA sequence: TGCGCCAGCAGCGAACAGCGGGAGTCTAGCACAGATACGCAGTATTTT.

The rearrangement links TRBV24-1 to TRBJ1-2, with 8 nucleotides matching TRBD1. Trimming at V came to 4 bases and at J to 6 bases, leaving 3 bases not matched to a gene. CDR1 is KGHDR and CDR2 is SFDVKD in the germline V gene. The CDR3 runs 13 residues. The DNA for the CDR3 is TGTGCCACCAGTGACAGACAGGGGAATGGCTACACCTTC. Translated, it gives CATSDRQGNGYTF.

In nucleotides, the CDR3 is TGTGCCAGCAGCGAACTAGCGGGGATCTCCTACGAGCAGTACTTC. It encodes CASSELAGISYEQYF. The chain is built from TRBV3-1 (or the pseudogene TRBV3-2) and TRBJ2-7; TRBD2 matches at 10 bases. The V gene's germline CDR1 is LGHDT and CDR2 YNNKEL (reference sequence). The J segment lost 0 bases and the V segment lost 5 bases, leaving 4 bases of the junction unmatched. The CDR3 runs to 15 residues.